A single sample gave rise to the 6 T cell receptor beta chains below, sequenced in a study of T cells in women clearing cervical HPV infection. The method was immunoSEQ multiplex PCR; TCRdb's version includes in-frame clones alone and lacks a portion of them. The sample features 40,000 to 60,000 clones, with more than 0.8% in its top ten. Sequencing input: blood buffy coat. These receptors were obtained from a woman between 18 and 75 years old with a cervical HPV16 infection that either progressed to CIN3+ or cleared (not recorded which).

A remark on this clone: Read sequence stops 3 residues before the CDR3 end, and the germline J gene provides the missing end. Other DNA variants within this sample encode the same CDR3. The chain couples TRBV7-1 to TRBJ1-3; weak D call: TRBD1 (5 bases). TRBV7-1 is given ORF status, its function remaining uncertain. The CDR3 runs to 22 residues. The CDR3 sequence: CASSSQGLVPFGGLWPLTTIYF. CDR3 DNA (partial): TGTGCCAGCAGCTCACAGGGACTTGTCCCTTTTGGAGGGCTGTGGCCGTTAACCACG.

Remarks on this clone: The CDR3 extends 3 residues past the end of the read, so its final part is completed from the germline J gene. The rearrangement joins TRBV2 to TRBJ2-2; D possibly corresponds to TRBD2 (6 bases). Trimming took 7 bases from V and 5 from J, leaving 11 bases between them. Per the germline V gene, CDR1 is SNHLY and CDR2 is FYNNEI. The CDR3 runs to 13 residues. The CDR3 bases that were read are TGTGCCAGCACTGCCGGGGGAACCGGGGAG. Its translation: CASTAGGTGE. The CDR3 in its entirety is CASTAGGTGELFF.

Points on this clone: Read coverage stops 3 residues before the CDR3 terminus; the germline J gene supplies the remainder. The chain carries TRBV5-1 and TRBJ1-1; TRBD1 might be the D (6 bases). Trimming removed 5 bases from V and 2 bases from J, with 10 bases in between. This CDR3 comprises 13 residues. Germline lookup yields CDR1 SGHRS and CDR2 YFSETQ. The CDR3 protein is CASSTQGNTEAFF. The sequenced part of the CDR3 DNA is TGCGCCAGCAGTACACAGGGAAACACTGAA.

Note on this clone: Coverage ceases 3 residues before the CDR3 finishes, and the germline J gene fills in the end. This chain joins TRBV20-1 and TRBJ2-4, with TRBD2 matching over 15 bases. Germline assignment: CDR1 DFQATT and CDR2 SNEGSKA (reference sequence). The trim removed 5 bases at V and 7 bases at J, leaving 3 bases unmatched. The CDR3 runs 14 residues. The part of the CDR3 DNA that was read is TGCAGTGCTGGACTAGCGGGGGGGCCTAACATT. It specifies CSAGLAGGPNI. The entire CDR3 is CSAGLAGGPNIQYF.

A word on this clone: The read falls 3 residues short of the CDR3 end, and the missing part is taken from the germline J gene. The chain is built from TRBV14 and TRBJ1-2, with D hard to call. Germline assignment: CDR1 SGHDN and CDR2 FVKESK. The CDR3 spans 13 residues. V gave up 2 bases and J gave up 3 bases, with 7 bases separating them. CDR3 sequence: CASSQKRDYGYTF. The covered CDR3 bases are TGTGCCAGCAGCCAAAAAAGGGACTATGGC. Full variable domain (missing parts from reference TRBV14 and TRBJ1-2): EAGVTQFPSHSVIEKGQTVTLRCDPISGHDNLYWYRRVMGKEIKFLLHFVKESKQDESGMPNNRFLAERTGGTYSTLKVQPAELEDSGVYFCASSQKRDYGYTFGSGTRLTVV.

Regarding this clone: The CDR3 end falls 3 residues outside the read, so it is completed with the germline J gene. The genes are TRBV10-2 and TRBJ2-3, with 9 bases matching TRBD1. V lost 2 bases to trimming and J lost 0 bases; unmatched junction nucleotides: 0. The CDR3 has 15 residues. The V gene's germline CDR1 is WSHSY and CDR2 SAAADI. The covered CDR3 bases are TGCGCCAGCAGTGAGGGGACAGGGAGCACAGATACG. Its translation is CASSEGTGSTDT. The whole CDR3 protein reads CASSEGTGSTDTQYF.